This TCR beta chain stems from a study of identical twins. TCRdb processed the 5' RACE reads anew with MiXCR; each CDR3 protein has one entry. The table shows over 600,000 distinct CDR3 sequences, with 21% occurring only once. The V gene's germline CDR1 is SGHTA and CDR2 FQGNSA. This CDR3 contains 14 residues. Trimming cost V 0 bases and J 5 bases, with 10 bases left between them. These data are also associated with another study on T cells expressing NK-cell markers. That paper notes: HCMV specificity was not established for the expanded NKG2C+ T cell clones.

The TCR was taken from a woman aged 18-29 years in good health. The sequencing input was PBMCs. V gene TRBV7-2 combines with J gene TRBJ2-5, with D possibly being TRBD1 or TRBD2 (5 bases each). CDR3 bases: TGTGCCAGCAGCTTAGCAACGTGGGGGGAGACCCAGTACTTC. Residues: CASSLATWGETQYF. Full variable domain (missing parts from reference TRBV7-2 and TRBJ2-5): GAGVSQSPSNKVTEKGKDVELRCDPISGHTALYWYRQSLGQGLEFLIYFQGNSAPDKSGLPSDRFSAERTGGSVSTLTIQRTQQEDSAVYLCASSLATWGETQYFGPGTRLLVL.